This entry lists 20 T cell receptor beta chains sequenced from one sample in a study of blood T cell repertoires in COVID-19. This table comes from immunoSEQ multiplex PCR, and its TCRdb copy is limited to in-frame clones, with some not included. The sample records hundreds of thousands of clones, around 86% being singletons. Material: peripheral blood. The receptor source for this set is a woman in her thirties with active or convalescent COVID-19.

This clone came up once. The rearrangement joins TRBV7-2 to TRBJ1-2, with a weak D call TRBD1 (5 bases). This CDR3 spans 13 amino acids. The V end lost 2 bases, the J end lost 4 bases, and 8 bases lay between the germline ends. The germline gives CDR1 SGHTA, CDR2 FQGNSA. The CDR3 loop is CASSLTGLYGYTF. DNA for the CDR3: TGTGCCAGCAGCTTAACAGGCCTCTATGGCTACACCTTC.

This sequence joins TRBV7-9 and TRBJ2-7, with 10 bases matching TRBD1. The length of the CDR3 is 15 residues. With V trimmed by 4 bases and J by 5 bases, 8 bases remained unmatched. Per the germline V gene, CDR1 is SEHNR and CDR2 is FQNEAQ (reference sequence). The CDR3: CASSSAGTGAHEQYF. CDR3 bases: TGTGCCAGCAGCTCAGCCGGGACAGGGGCCCACGAGCAGTACTTC. Combining the CDR3 with reference TRBV7-9 and TRBJ2-7 gives the whole variable domain DTGVSQNPRHKITKRGQNVTFRCDPISEHNRLYWYRQTLGQGPEFLTYFQNEAQLEKSRLLSDRFSAERPKGSFSTLEIQRTEQGDSAMYLCASSSAGTGAHEQYFGPGTRLTVT.

This clone appeared a few times. The chain has TRBV5-1 and TRBJ1-1, with 8 positions matching TRBD1. V trimming: 4 bases; J trimming: 0 bases; junction bases outside the gene matches: 8. The CDR3 contains 16 residues. Per the germline V gene, CDR1 is SGHRS and CDR2 is YFSETQ. This CDR3 reads CASSHGTGRMNTEAFF. For the CDR3, the DNA is TGCGCCAGCAGCCACGGGACAGGAAGGATGAACACTGAAGCTTTCTTT.

This clone was counted a few times. The chain employs TRBV24-1 and TRBJ2-3, with D perhaps TRBD2 (5 bases). Germline lookup yields CDR1 KGHDR and CDR2 SFDVKD. The V and J ends lost 5 bases and 0 bases respectively, with 11 bases between them. The CDR3 totals 15 residues. CDR3 in amino acids: CATSVGSGSTDTQYF. DNA for the CDR3: TGTGCCACCAGTGTGGGAAGCGGAAGCACAGATACGCAGTATTTT.

This chain links TRBV19 with TRBJ1-5; D not resolved. Per germline, CDR1 LNHDA and CDR2 SQIVND (reference sequence). The CDR3 is 14 residues long. The V end lost 5 bases, the J end lost 3 bases, and 11 bases lay between the germline ends. The CDR3 here is CASSLREDNQPQHF. The CDR3 DNA reads TGTGCCAGTAGTCTCCGAGAGGACAATCAGCCCCAGCATTTT.

This clone was found once. This chain joins TRBV29-1 and TRBJ1-2, with D possibly matching TRBD1 (6 bases). V lost 2 bases, J lost 4 bases, and 17 bases lay in between. This CDR3 has 15 residues. Germline V gene data show CDR1 as SQVTM and CDR2 as ANQGSEA. CDR3 sequence: CSVEWAEGGGYGYTF. For the CDR3, the DNA is TGCAGCGTTGAATGGGCGGAGGGAGGGGGCTATGGCTACACCTTC.

This clone has a single count. The chain combines TRBV5-8 with TRBJ2-2; 10 nucleotides agree with TRBD1. J gave up 3 bases and V 4 bases, and 6 bases lay outside the gene matches. The germline V gene encodes CDR1 SGHTS and CDR2 YDEGEE. This CDR3 is 16 amino acids long. For the CDR3, the DNA is TGTGCCAGCAGCACTGGGACAGGGGCGGACACCGGGGAGCTGTTTTTT. It specifies CASSTGTGADTGELFF.

The V and J genes are TRBV5-8 and TRBJ2-3; 8 bases fit TRBD1. Germline V gene lookup returns CDR1 SGHTS and CDR2 YDEGEE. Unmatched junction bases numbered 2, after V lost 4 bases and J lost 4 bases. This CDR3 has 13 amino acids. The CDR3 protein is CASSRQGSDTQYF. In nucleotides, the CDR3 is TGTGCCAGCAGCCGACAGGGGTCAGATACGCAGTATTTT.

The chain recombines TRBV6-1 with TRBJ1-1; D is perhaps TRBD1 (5 bases). CDR1 is MNHNS and CDR2 is SASEGT in the germline V gene. V lost 1 base and J 5 bases, leaving 11 bases between the germline ends. The CDR3 has 14 residues. The CDR3 sequence: CASSEVAGRTEAFF. In DNA, the CDR3 is TGTGCCAGCAGTGAAGTGGCAGGGCGGACTGAAGCTTTCTTT.

The V call is TRBV2, the J call TRBJ2-1; TRBD2 aligns across 15 bases. The V segment lost 6 bases and the J segment 9 bases; nucleotides outside the gene matches: 9. Germline CDR1 SNHLY, CDR2 FYNNEI. The CDR3 totals 16 residues. The CDR3 DNA sequence: TGTGCCAGCAGGATTGGACTAGCGGGAGGGCCGGGTGAGCAGTTCTTC. This encodes CASRIGLAGGPGEQFF.

V and J are TRBV19 and TRBJ1-3; D is ambiguous. V was pared by 9 bases and J by 4 bases, with 10 bases between. Germline V CDR1 and CDR2: LNHDA, SQIVND (reference sequence). This CDR3 has 12 amino acids. In DNA form, the CDR3 reads TGTGCCAGCAACCTAAGAGGAAACACCATATATTTT. It specifies CASNLRGNTIYF.

The V gene is TRBV5-1, the J gene TRBJ2-1; 9 bases fit TRBD1. There are 15 residues in the CDR3. The germline gives CDR1 SGHRS, CDR2 YFSETQ. After removal of 4 bases from V and 4 bases from J, the junction contained 6 bases not matched to a gene. Written as DNA, the CDR3 is TGCGCCAGCAGCCCCGACGGGACAGGGTACAATGAGCAGTTCTTC. It encodes CASSPDGTGYNEQFF. The full variable domain, rest sourced from reference TRBV5-1 and TRBJ2-1, is KAGVTQTPRYLIKTRGQQVTLSCSPISGHRSVSWYQQTPGQGLQFLFEYFSETQRNKGNFPGRFSGRQFSNSRSEMNVSTLELGDSALYLCASSPDGTGYNEQFFGPGTRLTVL.

This chain joins TRBV29-1 and TRBJ1-1; 9 bases map to TRBD1. J was trimmed by 5 bases and V by 4 bases; bases with no gene match: 5. This CDR3 is 13 amino acids long. The germline gives CDR1 SQVTM, CDR2 ANQGSEA. CDR3 in amino acids: CSVVGQGSTEAFF. The CDR3 DNA follows: TGCAGCGTTGTCGGACAGGGGAGTACTGAAGCTTTCTTT.

The chain links TRBV11-2 to TRBJ2-1; 7 positions match TRBD2. V shed 5 bases, J shed 8 bases, and the junction held 9 bases outside the gene matches. The germline gives CDR1 SGHAT, CDR2 FQNNGV. The CDR3 has 14 amino acids. The CDR3 loop is CASSQGTTVDEQFF. DNA of the CDR3: TGTGCCAGCAGCCAAGGGACTACTGTTGATGAGCAGTTCTTC. Together with reference TRBV11-2 and TRBJ2-1, the CDR3 gives the full variable domain: EAGVAQSPRYKIIEKRQSVAFWCNPISGHATLYWYQQILGQGPKLLIQFQNNGVVDDSQLPKDRFSAERLKGVDSTLKIQPAKLEDSAVYLCASSQGTTVDEQFFGPGTRLTVL.

This clone was recorded only once. The chain uses TRBV6-4 and TRBJ2-1; 8 bases line up with TRBD2. This CDR3 comprises 15 residues. After removal of 2 bases from V and 0 bases from J, the junction contained 0 bases not matched to a gene. CDR1 MRHNA and CDR2 SNTAGT come from the germline V gene. CDR3 nucleotides: TGTGCCAGCAGTGACGCGGGGGGCTCCTACAATGAGCAGTTCTTC. It encodes CASSDAGGSYNEQFF.

V and J are TRBV13 and TRBJ2-7; 7 nucleotides match TRBD1. Germline V gives CDR1 PRHDT, CDR2 FYEKMQ (reference sequence). After removal of 0 bases from V and 3 bases from J, the junction contained 5 bases not matched to a gene. The CDR3 length is 15 residues. DNA for the CDR3: TGTGCCAGCAGCTTAGGGGGACAGTTCCTCTACGAGCAGTACTTC. Amino acid sequence: CASSLGGQFLYEQYF.

This rearrangement joins TRBV6-4 to TRBJ1-1, with D possibly being TRBD1 (6 bases). Trimming left V 0 bases short and J 9 bases short, with 20 bases between. The CDR3 runs 16 residues. Germline-derived CDR1 and CDR2 are MRHNA and SNTAGT. The CDR3 region has the DNA TGTGCCAGCAGTGACTCGAGTCTGGGCGGACAGCCGCAAGCTTTCTTT. It encodes CASSDSSLGGQPQAFF.

The V gene is TRBV9, the J gene TRBJ2-5; 9 positions agree with TRBD1. After removal of 3 bases from V and 5 bases from J, the junction contained 8 bases not matched to a gene. The CDR3 runs to 15 residues. Germline V gene lookup returns CDR1 SGDLS and CDR2 YYNGEE. CDR3: CASSARGTGLETQYF. CDR3 nucleotide sequence: TGTGCCAGCAGCGCCAGAGGGACAGGGCTGGAGACCCAGTACTTC.

The genes are TRBV27 and TRBJ2-2; D is possibly TRBD1 (9 bases). This CDR3 spans 17 amino acids. Looked up from germline, CDR1 is MNHEY and CDR2 is SMNVEV (reference sequence). V was pared by 7 bases and J by 8 bases, with 26 bases between. The CDR3: CASTPREGQGVNGELFF. For the CDR3, the DNA is TGTGCCAGCACTCCCCGGGAGGGACAGGGAGTTAATGGGGAGCTGTTTTTT.

In its sample, this clone was seen a few times. This chain links TRBV5-5 with TRBJ1-6, with a weak D call TRBD1 (6 bases). The germline CDR1 and CDR2 sequences are SGHKS and YYEKEE (reference sequence). This CDR3 is 16 amino acids long. With 4 bases removed from V and 7 bases from J, the gap between germline ends came to 18 bases. CDR3 sequence: CASSPETGNPNSPLHF. Written as DNA, the CDR3 is TGTGCCAGCAGCCCCGAGACAGGAAACCCCAATTCACCCCTCCACTTT.